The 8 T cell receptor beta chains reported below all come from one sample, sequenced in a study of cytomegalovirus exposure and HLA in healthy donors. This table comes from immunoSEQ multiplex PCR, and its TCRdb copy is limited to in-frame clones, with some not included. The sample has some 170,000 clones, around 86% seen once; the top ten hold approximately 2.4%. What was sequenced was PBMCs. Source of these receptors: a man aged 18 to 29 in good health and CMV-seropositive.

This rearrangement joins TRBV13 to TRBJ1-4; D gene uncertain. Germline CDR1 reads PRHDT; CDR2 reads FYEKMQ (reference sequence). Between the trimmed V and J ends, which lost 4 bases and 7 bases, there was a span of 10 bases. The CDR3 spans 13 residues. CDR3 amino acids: CASSSRVGEKLFF. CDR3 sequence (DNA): TGTGCCAGCAGCTCACGAGTCGGTGAAAAACTGTTTTTT.

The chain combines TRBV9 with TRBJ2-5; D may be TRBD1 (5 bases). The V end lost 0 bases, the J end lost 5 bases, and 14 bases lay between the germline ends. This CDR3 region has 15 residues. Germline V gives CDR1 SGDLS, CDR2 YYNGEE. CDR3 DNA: TGTGCCAGCAGCGTAGCTCAGGGTATAGGGGAGACCCAGTACTTC. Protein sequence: CASSVAQGIGETQYF.

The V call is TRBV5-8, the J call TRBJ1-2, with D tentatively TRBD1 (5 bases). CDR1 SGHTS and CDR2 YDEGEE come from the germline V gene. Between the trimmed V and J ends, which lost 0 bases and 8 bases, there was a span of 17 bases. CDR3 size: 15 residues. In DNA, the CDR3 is TGTGCCAGCAGCTTGGCCTGGCAGGGCAGGATAGGCTACACCTTC. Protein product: CASSLAWQGRIGYTF.

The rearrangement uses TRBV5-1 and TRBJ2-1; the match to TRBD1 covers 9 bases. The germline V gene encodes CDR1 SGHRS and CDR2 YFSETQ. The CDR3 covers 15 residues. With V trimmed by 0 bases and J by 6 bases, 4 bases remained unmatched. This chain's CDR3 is CASSLAGTGPNEQFF. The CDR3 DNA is TGCGCCAGCAGCTTGGCCGGGACAGGGCCCAATGAGCAGTTCTTC.

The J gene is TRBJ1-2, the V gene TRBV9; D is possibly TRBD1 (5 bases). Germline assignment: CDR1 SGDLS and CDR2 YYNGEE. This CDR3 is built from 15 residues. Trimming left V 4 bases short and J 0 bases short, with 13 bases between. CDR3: CASSPTGSANYGYTF. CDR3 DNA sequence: TGTGCCAGCAGCCCTACAGGTTCAGCTAACTATGGCTACACCTTC.

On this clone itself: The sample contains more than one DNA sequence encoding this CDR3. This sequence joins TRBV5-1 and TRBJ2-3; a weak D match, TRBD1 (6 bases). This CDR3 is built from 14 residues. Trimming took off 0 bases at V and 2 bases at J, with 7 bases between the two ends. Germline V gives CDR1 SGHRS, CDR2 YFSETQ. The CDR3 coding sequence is TGCGCCAGCAGCTTGGGACAGGACACAGATACGCAGTATTTT. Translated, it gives CASSLGQDTDTQYF.

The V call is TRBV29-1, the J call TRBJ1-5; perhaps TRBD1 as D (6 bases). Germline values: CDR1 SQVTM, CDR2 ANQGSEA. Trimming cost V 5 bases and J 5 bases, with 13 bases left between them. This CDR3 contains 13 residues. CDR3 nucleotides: TGCAGCGTTTCCGGGACACGGGATCAGCCCCAGCATTTT. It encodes CSVSGTRDQPQHF. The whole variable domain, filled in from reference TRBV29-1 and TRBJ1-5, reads SAVISQKPSRDICQRGTSLTIQCQVDSQVTMMFWYRQQPGQSLTLIATANQGSEATYESGFVIDKFPISRPNLTFSTLTVSNMSPEDSSIYLCSVSGTRDQPQHFGDGTRLSIL.

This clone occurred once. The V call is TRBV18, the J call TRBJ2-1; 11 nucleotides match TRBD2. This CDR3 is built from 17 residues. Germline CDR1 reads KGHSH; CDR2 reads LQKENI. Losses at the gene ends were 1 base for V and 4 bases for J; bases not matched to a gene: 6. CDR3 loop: CASSPLPRTSGYNEQFF. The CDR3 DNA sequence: TGTGCCAGCTCACCACTCCCTAGGACTAGCGGGTACAATGAGCAGTTCTTC.